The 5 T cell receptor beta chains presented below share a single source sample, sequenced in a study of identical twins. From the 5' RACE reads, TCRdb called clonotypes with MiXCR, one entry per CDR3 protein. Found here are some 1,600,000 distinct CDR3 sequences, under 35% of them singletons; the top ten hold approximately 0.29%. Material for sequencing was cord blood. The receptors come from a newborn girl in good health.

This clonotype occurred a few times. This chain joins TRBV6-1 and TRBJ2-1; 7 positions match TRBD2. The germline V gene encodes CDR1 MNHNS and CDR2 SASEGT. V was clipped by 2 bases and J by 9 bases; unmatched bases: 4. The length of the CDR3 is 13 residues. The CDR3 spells CASSELGGSEQFF. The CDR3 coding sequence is TGTGCCAGCAGTGAACTGGGAGGGAGTGAGCAGTTCTTC.

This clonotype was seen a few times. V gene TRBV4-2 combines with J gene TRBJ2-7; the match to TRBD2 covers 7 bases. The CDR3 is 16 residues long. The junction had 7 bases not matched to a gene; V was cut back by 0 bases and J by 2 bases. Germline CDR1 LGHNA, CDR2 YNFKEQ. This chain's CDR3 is CASSQEGGSDTYEQYF. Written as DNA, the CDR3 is TGTGCCAGCAGCCAAGAGGGCGGGAGCGATACCTACGAGCAGTACTTC.

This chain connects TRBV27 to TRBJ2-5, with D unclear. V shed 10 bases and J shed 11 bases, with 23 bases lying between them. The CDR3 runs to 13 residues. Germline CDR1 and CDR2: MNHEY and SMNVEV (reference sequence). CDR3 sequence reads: CANHLFGGFEQYF. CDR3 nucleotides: TGTGCCAACCACCTTTTTGGTGGTTTTGAGCAGTACTTC.

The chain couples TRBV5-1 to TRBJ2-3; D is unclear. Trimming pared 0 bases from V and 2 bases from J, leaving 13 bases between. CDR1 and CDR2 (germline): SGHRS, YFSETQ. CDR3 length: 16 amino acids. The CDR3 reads CASSLGRSSTTDTQYF. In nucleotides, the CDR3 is TGCGCCAGCAGCTTGGGAAGGAGTTCGACCACAGATACGCAGTATTTT.

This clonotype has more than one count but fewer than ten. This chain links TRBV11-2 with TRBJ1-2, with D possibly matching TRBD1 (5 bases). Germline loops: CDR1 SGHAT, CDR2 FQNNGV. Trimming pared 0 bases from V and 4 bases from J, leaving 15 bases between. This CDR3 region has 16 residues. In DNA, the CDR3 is TGTGCCAGCAGCTTAGATCTCGGGAGGGGTGTCTATGGCTACACCTTC. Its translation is CASSLDLGRGVYGYTF.